Shown below are 3 T cell receptor beta chains from a single sample sequenced in a study of OX40 agonist ivuxolimab in advanced cancers. The repertoire was sequenced with immunoSEQ multiplex PCR; TCRdb's copy has only in-frame clones and lacks some. This table holds 60,000 to 70,000 clones, around nine tenths found once. The sequencing here drew on CD4+ or CD8+ T cells sorted from blood, taken in a trial of the OX40 agonist ivuxolimab. The source is an adult with an advanced solid tumor such as melanoma, head and neck, liver or kidney cancer.

The V gene is TRBV29-1, the J gene TRBJ1-1; a weak D match, TRBD1 (5 bases). Germline V gene lookup returns CDR1 SQVTM and CDR2 ANQGSEA. V lost 4 bases and J lost 4, with 10 bases in between. This CDR3 is 12 amino acids long. CDR3 sequence (DNA): TGCAGCGTTGCGGGGGAGGGCACTGAAGCTTTCTTT. Protein sequence: CSVAGEGTEAFF.

This chain links TRBV21-1 with TRBJ2-1; the table's D gene call, TRBD2, was not cross checked with the DNA. TRBV21-1 constitutes a pseudogene. The CDR3 totals 21 residues. DNA for the CDR3: TGTGCCAGCAGCAAAGGAGGGAAGAAGTCTCTAGCGGGAGGTCCCTACAATGAGCAGTTCTTC. It encodes CASSKGGKKSLAGGPYNEQFF.

The rearrangement links TRBV5-1 to TRBJ2-3; TRBD2 matches 8 bases. Trimming cost V 2 bases and J 4 bases; bases outside gene matches: 3. CDR3 length equals 14 residues. Germline V gene sequence: CDR1 SGHRS, CDR2 YFSETQ. DNA of the CDR3: TGCGCCAGCAGCTTTTTCGGGGGGGCAGATACGCAGTATTTT. This translates into CASSFFGGADTQYF.